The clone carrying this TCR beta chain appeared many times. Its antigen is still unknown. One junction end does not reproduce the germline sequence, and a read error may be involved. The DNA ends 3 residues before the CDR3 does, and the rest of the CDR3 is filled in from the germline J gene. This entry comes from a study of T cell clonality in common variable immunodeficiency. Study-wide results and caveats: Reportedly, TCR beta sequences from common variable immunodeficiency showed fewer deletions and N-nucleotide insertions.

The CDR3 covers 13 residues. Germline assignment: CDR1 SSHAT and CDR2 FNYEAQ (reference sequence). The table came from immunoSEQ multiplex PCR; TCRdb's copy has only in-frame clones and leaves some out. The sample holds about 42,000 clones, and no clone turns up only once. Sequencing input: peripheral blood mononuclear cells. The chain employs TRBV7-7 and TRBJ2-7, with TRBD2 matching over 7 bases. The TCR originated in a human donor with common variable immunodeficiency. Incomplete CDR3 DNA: TGTGCTAGCAGCTTAGACGGGGGGTACGAG. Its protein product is CASSLDGGYE. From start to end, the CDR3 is CASSLDGGYEQYF.